This T cell receptor (beta chain) was profiled in a study of blood T cell repertoires in COVID-19. Turning to the study itself: Sites across the United States, Italy and Spain contributed samples from acute and convalescent COVID-19. PBMCs, B-cell-depleted T cells, or T cells provided the cDNA or gDNA that made up the material.

Methods used by the authors: Amplification of reference gene primers provided the estimated nucleated cell counts. This table comes from immunoSEQ multiplex PCR, and its TCRdb copy is limited to in-frame clones, with some not included. That table is the source of V, J and clone size, and D and trimming were worked out from the DNA. The sample lists more than 140,000 clones, about 86% seen once, with 1.5% to 1.7% in the top ten. CDR1 and CDR2 (germline): LGHNA, YNFKEQ. V gave up 0 bases and J gave up 5 bases, with 16 bases separating them. CDR3 size: 16 residues. The genes are TRBV4-2 and TRBJ1-1; D gene ambiguous. The TCR sequence derives from a woman aged 55-69 years with acute or convalescent COVID-19. Sequenced sample: peripheral blood. CDR3 bases: TGTGCCAGCAGCCAAGATCTAAGCGGAAGGTTGACTGAAGCTTTCTTT. It translates to CASSQDLSGRLTEAFF.